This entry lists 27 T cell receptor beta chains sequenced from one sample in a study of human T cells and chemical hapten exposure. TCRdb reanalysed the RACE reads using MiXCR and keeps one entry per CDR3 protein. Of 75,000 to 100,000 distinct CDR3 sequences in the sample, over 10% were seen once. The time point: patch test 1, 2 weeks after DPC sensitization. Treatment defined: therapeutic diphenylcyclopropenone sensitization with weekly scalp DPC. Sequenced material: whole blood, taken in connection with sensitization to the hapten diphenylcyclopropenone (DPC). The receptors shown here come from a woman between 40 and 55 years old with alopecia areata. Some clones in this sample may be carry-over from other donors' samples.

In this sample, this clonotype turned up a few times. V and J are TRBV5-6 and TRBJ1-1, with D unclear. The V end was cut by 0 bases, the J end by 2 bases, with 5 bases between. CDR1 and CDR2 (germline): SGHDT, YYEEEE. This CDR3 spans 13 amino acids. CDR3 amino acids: CASSLDVNTEAFF. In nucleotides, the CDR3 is TGTGCCAGCAGCTTGGATGTTAACACTGAAGCTTTCTTT.

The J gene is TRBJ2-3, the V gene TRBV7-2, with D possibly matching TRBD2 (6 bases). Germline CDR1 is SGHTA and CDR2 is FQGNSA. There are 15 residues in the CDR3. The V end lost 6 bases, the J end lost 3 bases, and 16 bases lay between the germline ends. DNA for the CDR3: TGTGCCAGCAGGTTCAGGAGTGGGGGGACAGATACGCAGTATTTT. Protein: CASRFRSGGTDTQYF.

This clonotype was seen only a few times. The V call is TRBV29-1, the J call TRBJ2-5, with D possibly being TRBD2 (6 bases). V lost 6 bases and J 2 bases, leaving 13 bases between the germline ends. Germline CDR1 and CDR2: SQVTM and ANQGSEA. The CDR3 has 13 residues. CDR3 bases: TGCAGCGTAGAAAGGGGAGGACAAGAGACCCAGTACTTC. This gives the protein CSVERGGQETQYF.

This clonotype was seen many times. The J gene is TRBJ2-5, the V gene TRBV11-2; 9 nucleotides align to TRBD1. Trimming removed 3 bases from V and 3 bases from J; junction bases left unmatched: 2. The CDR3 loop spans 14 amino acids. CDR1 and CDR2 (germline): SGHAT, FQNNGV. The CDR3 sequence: CASSLGQGEETQYF. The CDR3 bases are TGTGCCAGCAGCTTGGGACAGGGCGAAGAGACCCAGTACTTC.

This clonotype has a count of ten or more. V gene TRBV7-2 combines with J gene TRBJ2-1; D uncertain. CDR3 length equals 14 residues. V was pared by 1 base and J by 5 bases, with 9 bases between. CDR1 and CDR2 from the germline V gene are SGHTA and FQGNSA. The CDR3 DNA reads TGTGCCAGCAGCTTAGGCGGATCTAACAATGAGCAGTTCTTC. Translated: CASSLGGSNNEQFF.

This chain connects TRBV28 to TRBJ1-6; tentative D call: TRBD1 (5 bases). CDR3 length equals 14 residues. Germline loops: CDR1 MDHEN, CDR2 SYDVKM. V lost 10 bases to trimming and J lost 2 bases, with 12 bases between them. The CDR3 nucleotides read TGTGCCACCTTGCCAGGGACCTATAATTCACCCCTCCACTTT. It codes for CATLPGTYNSPLHF.

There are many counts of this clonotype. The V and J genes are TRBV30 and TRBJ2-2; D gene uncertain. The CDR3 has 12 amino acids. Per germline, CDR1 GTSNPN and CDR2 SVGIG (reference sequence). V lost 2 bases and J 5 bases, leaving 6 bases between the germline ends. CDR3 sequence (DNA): TGTGCCTGGAGTAAAGTGACCGGGGAGCTGTTTTTT. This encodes CAWSKVTGELFF.

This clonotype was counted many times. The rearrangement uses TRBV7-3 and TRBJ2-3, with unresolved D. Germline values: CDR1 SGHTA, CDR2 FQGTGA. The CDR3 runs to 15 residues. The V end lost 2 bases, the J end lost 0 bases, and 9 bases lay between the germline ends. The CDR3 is CASSLESISTDTQYF. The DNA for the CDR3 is TGTGCCAGCAGCTTAGAAAGCATAAGCACAGATACGCAGTATTTT.

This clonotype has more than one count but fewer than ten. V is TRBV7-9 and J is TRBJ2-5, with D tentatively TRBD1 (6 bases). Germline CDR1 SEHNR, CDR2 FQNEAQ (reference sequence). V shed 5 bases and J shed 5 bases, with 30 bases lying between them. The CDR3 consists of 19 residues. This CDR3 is CASSRDMPDLRGSLETQYF. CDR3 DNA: TGTGCCAGCAGCCGTGATATGCCGGACTTGAGGGGGAGCCTCGAGACCCAGTACTTC.

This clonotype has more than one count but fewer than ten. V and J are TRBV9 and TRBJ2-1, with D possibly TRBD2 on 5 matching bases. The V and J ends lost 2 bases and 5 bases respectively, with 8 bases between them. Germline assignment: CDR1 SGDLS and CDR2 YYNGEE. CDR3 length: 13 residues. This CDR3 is CASSVAADNEQFF. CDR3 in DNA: TGTGCCAGCAGCGTGGCAGCGGACAATGAGCAGTTCTTC.

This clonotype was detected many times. DNA for the CDR3: TGTGCCAGCAGCAAAGTGAGGACAGAATTTTCCTACGAGCAGTACTTC. It yields the protein CASSKVRTEFSYEQYF. This chain connects TRBV21-1 to TRBJ2-7; TRBD1 is taken as the D call from the table, unchecked against the DNA. TRBV21-1 corresponds to a pseudogene. The CDR3 runs 16 residues.

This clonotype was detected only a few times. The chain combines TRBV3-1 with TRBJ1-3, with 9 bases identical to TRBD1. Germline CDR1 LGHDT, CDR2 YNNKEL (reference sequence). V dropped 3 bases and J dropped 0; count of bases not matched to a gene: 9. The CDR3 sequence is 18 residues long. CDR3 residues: CASSQSGTGPTSGNTIYF. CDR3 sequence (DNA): TGTGCCAGCAGCCAGTCCGGGACAGGGCCTACCTCTGGAAACACCATATATTTT.

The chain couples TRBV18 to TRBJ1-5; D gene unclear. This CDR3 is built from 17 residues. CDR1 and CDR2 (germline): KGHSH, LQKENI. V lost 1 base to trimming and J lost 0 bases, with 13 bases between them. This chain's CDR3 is CASSPLGITHSNQPQHF. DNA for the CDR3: TGTGCCAGCTCACCACTCGGTATCACCCATAGCAATCAGCCCCAGCATTTT.

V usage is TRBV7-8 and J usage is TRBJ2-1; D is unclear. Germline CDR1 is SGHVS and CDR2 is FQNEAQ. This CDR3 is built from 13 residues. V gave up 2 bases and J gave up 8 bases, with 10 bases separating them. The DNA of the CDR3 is TGTGCCAGCAGCTTACTAGAGAGGTATGAGCAGTTCTTC. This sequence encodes CASSLLERYEQFF.

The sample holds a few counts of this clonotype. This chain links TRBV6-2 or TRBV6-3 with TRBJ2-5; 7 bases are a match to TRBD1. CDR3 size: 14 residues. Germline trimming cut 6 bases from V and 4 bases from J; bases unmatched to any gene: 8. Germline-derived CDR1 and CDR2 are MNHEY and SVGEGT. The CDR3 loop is CASSKLTGRETQYF. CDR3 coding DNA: TGTGCCAGCAGCAAACTGACAGGGAGAGAGACCCAGTACTTC.

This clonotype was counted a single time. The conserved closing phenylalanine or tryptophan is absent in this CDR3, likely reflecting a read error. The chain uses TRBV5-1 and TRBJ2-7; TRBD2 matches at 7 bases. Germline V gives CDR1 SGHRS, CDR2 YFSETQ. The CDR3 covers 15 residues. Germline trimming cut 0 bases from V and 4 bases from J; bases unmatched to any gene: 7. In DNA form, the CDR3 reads TGCGCCAGCAGCTTGGGGGGCGGGAGCGTTTACGAGCAGTACTCC. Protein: CASSLGGGSVYEQYS.

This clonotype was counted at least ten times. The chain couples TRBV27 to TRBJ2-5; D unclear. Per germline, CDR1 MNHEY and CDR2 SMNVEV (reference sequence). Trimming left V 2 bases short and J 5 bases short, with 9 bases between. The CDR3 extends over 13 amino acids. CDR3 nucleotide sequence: TGTGCCAGCAGTTTAGAAGGTTCGGAGACCCAGTACTTC. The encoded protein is CASSLEGSETQYF.

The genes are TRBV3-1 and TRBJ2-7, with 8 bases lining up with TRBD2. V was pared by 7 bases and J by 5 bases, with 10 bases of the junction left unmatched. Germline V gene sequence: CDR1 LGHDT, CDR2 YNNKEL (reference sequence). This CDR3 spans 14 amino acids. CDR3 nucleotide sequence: TGTGCCAGCAACACAGCGGGAGCGAGGAACGAGCAGTACTTC. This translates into CASNTAGARNEQYF.

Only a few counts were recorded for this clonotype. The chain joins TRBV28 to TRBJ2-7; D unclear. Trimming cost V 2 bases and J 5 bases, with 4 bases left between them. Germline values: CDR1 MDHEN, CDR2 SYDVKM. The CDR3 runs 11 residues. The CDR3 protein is CASSLVHEQYF. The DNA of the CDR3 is TGTGCCAGCAGTTTAGTACACGAGCAGTACTTC. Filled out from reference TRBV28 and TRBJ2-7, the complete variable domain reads DVKVTQSSRYLVKRTGEKVFLECVQDMDHENMFWYRQDPGLGLRLIYFSYDVKMKEKGDIPEGYSVSREKKERFSLILESASTNQTSMYLCASSLVHEQYFGPGTRLTVT.

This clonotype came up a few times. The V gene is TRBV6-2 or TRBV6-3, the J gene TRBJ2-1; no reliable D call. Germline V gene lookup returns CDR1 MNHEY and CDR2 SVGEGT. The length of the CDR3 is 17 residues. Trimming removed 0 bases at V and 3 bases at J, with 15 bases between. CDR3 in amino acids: CASSYSTRSGYYNEQFF. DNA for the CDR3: TGTGCCAGCAGTTACTCGACAAGGTCAGGTTACTACAATGAGCAGTTCTTC.

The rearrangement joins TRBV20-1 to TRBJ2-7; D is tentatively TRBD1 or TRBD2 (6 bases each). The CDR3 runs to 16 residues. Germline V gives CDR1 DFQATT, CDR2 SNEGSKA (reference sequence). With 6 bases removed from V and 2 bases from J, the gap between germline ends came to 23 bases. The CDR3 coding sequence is TGCAGTGCCACTAGGGGAAACAGGGACTTCACCTACGAGCAGTACTTC. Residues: CSATRGNRDFTYEQYF.

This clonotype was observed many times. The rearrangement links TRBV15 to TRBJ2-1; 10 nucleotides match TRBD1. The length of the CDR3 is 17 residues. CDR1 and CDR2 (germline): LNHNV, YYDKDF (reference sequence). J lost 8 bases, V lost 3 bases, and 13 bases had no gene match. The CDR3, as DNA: TGTGCCACCAGCAGGGGAGGGGGGACAGGGGCTGTCGATGAGCAGTTCTTC. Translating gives CATSRGGGTGAVDEQFF.

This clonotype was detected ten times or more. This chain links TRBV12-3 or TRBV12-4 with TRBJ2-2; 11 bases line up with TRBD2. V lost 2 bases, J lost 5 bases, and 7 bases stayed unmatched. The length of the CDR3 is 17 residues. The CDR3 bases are TGTGCCAGCAGTTTACATTTCAGACTAGCGGGGACCGGGGAGCTGTTTTTT. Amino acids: CASSLHFRLAGTGELFF.

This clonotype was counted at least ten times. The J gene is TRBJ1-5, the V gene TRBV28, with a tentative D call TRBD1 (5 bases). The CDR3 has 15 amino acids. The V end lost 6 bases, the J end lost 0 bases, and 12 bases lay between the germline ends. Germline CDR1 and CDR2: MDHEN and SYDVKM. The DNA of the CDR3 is TGTGCCAGCAGGGGACGTTATCATAGCAATCAGCCCCAGCATTTT. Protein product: CASRGRYHSNQPQHF.

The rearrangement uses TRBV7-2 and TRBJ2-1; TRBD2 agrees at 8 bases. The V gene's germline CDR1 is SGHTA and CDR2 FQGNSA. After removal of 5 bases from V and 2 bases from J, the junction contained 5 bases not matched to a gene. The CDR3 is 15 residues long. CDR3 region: CASSLTSEPYNEQFF. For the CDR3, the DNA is TGTGCCAGCAGCCTGACTAGCGAGCCCTACAATGAGCAGTTCTTC.

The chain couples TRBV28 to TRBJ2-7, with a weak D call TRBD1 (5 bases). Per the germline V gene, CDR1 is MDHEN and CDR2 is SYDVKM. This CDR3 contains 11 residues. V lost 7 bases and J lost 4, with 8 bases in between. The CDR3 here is CASTRQYEQYF. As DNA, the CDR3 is TGTGCCAGCACTCGACAGTACGAGCAGTACTTC.

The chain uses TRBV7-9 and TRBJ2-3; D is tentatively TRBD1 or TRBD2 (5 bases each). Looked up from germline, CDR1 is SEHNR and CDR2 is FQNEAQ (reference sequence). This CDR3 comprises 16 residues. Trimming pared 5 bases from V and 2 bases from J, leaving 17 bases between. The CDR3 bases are TGTGCCAGCAGCAGCAGTGGGGGTGGCTACACAGATACGCAGTATTTT. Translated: CASSSSGGGYTDTQYF.